This TCR beta chain was identified in a study of blood T cells in healthy people across ages. Study-wide points: Getting older went along with TCR beta diversity per million T cells dropping roughly linearly.

Using a J-beta primer mix together with a sample-barcoded 5' primer, a second PCR was run for about 6 to 11 cycles. TCRdb recomputed calls from the 5' RACE reads with MiXCR, one row per CDR3 protein. Here the sample spans hundreds of thousands of distinct CDR3 sequences, around 50% being singletons. CDR3 length: 16 residues. Per the germline V gene, CDR1 is MGHDK and CDR2 is SYGVNS. V was clipped by 1 base and J by 3 bases, with 10 bases between them. This clonotype was picked up a small number of times. Its antigen is still unknown. The chain couples TRBV25-1 to TRBJ2-6; the D is unclear. The clonotype originates from a woman aged 80 or over in good health. Sequencing used blood. In DNA form, the CDR3 reads TGTGCCAGCAGTGAATCGGTGGAAGGTGGGGCCAACGTCCTGACTTTC. It codes for CASSESVEGGANVLTF.